One sample yielded the 2 T cell receptor beta chains listed below, sequenced in a study of blood T cell repertoires in COVID-19. This table comes from immunoSEQ multiplex PCR, and its TCRdb copy is limited to in-frame clones, with some not included. In the table there are fewer than 350,000 clones, 85% of which are singletons. Sequencing was done on a sample of peripheral blood. Receptors originate from a human donor in a cohort sampled during active COVID-19.

V gene TRBV7-3 combines with J gene TRBJ2-4, with D possibly being TRBD1 (6 bases). The V end was cut by 2 bases, the J end by 6 bases, with 8 bases between. The CDR3 spans 13 residues. Germline V CDR1 and CDR2: SGHTA, FQGTGA. The CDR3 DNA reads TGTGCCAGCAGCTTAGGGGGCACAAACATTCAGTACTTC. This codes for CASSLGGTNIQYF. Full variable domain (rest looked up from reference TRBV7-3 and TRBJ2-4): GAGVSQTPSNKVTEKGKYVELRCDPISGHTALYWYRQSLGQGPEFLIYFQGTGAADDSGLPNDRFFAVRPEGSVSTLKIQRTERGDSAVYLCASSLGGTNIQYFGAGTRLSVL.

J is TRBJ2-7 and V is TRBV9; D might be TRBD1 (6 bases). Trimming shortened V by 4 bases and J by 2 bases, and 13 bases separated the two germline ends. Germline-derived CDR1 and CDR2 are SGDLS and YYNGEE. The CDR3 is made up of 14 amino acids. The CDR3 here is CASSIGTNTYEQYF. CDR3 coding DNA: TGTGCCAGCAGCATTGGGACAAACACCTACGAGCAGTACTTC.